The present T cell receptor (beta chain) was sequenced within a study of siplizumab effects on memory and regulatory T cells (dated by TCRdb to about 2019). For the wider study: The study looked at the effect of siplizumab, an anti-CD2 antibody, on alloreactive T-cell subsets in allogeneic mixed lymphocyte reactions made from human PBMCs. General conclusions and limits of the study: Greater diversity appeared to be present in unstimulated naive T cells than in memory T cells, and a substantial contribution to the alloresponse seemed to be made by naive cells. Because sequences at frequencies below about 10^-5 were poorly captured, only a minor fraction of alloreactive clones could be mapped back to unstimulated subsets. No functional confirmation was obtained for the suppressive function of proliferating Tregs from siplizumab cultures. The cumulative frequency of alloreactive sequences traceable to unstimulated CD4+ memory T cells was significantly reduced by siplizumab. Roughly 75-95% of proliferating CD4+ or CD8+ clones could not be assigned a naive or memory phenotype. Among mappable alloreactive CD4+ clones, an average Treg-derived fraction of almost 70% was observed with siplizumab, compared with 26.9% in control reactions.

The library was prepared using the immunoSEQ multiplex PCR assay. The deep sequencing platform assayed 90,000 to 100,000 TCR templates per sample. Genomic DNA extracted from sorted T cells was used for TCRbeta CDR3 sequencing. For the original study's pipeline: Clonal analysis of TCRbeta CDR3 data was done in the R programming language. Comparing unstimulated samples against CFSE-low samples taken after the reaction was how alloreactive CD4+ and CD8+ clones were defined. Alloreactive CD4+ clones were assigned to regulatory or non-regulatory origin by matching sequences to sorted unstimulated Treg and non-Treg repertoires. What TCRdb holds here is the immuneACCESS table cut down to in-frame rearrangements. Part of the clones is not present; checked against another copy, under half of the missing clones reflect an unresolved V gene, and the others are unexplained. V and J calls and clone size are as listed in that table; D and trimming were resolved from the DNA. Recorded for this sample are 70,000 to 95,000 clones; around 97% of them occurred a single time. Less than 0.035% of the sample rests with the top ten.

The CDR3 covers 15 residues, taking in both the cysteine and the phenylalanine. The DNA shown is the 45-base CDR3, in frame from base 1. CDR1 and CDR2 are read off the germline V gene as SGHRS and YFSETQ. V sheds 1 base and J sheds 0 bases, leaving 9 bases between their ends. Details on this clone: What this receptor recognizes is not known. No base-level quality is on record; no much larger clone is a single base apart.

Unstimulated CD4+ memory cells were also sequenced in three donor pairs, together with CD4+ naive, CD8+ TEMRA, CD8+ naive and CD8+ effector memory subsets. Sorted unstimulated T cells and proliferating T cells recovered from mixed lymphocyte reactions were subjected to TCRbeta CDR3 sequencing. Fresh whole blood from about ten HLA-typed healthy donors served as the source for isolating PBMCs. Source material: naive CD4+ T cells sorted from blood. The cell subset or site tag for this specimen amounts to: unstimulated naive T cells. This sequence was found in a human donor in good health. Recombination connected TRBV5-1 to TRBJ2-3; D gene: possibly TRBD1, on 6 matching bases. The CDR3 protein: CASSLSTGSTDTQYF. The sequenced DNA is TGCGCCAGCAGCTTGAGCACAGGGAGCACAGATACGCAGTATTTT.